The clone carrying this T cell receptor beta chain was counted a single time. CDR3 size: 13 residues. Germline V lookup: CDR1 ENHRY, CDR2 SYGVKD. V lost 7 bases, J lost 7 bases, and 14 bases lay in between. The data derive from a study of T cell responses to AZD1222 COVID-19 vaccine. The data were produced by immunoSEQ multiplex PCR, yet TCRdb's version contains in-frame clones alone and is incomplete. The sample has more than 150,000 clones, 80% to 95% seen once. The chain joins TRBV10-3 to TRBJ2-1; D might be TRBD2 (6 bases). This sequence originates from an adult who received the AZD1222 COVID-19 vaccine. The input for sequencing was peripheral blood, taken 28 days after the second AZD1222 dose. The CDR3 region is CAIKVGGENEQFF. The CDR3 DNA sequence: TGTGCCATCAAAGTAGGCGGGGAGAATGAGCAGTTCTTC.